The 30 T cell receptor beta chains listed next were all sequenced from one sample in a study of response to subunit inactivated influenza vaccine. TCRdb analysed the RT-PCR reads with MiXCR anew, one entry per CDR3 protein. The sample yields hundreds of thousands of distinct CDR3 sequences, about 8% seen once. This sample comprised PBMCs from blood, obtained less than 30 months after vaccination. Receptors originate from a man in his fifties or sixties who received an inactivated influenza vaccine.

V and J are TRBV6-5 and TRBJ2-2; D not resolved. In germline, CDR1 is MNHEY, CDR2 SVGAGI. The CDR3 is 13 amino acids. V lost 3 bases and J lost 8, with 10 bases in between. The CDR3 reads CASSYASAGELFF. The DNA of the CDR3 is TGTGCCAGCAGTTATGCTTCCGCTGGGGAGCTGTTTTTT.

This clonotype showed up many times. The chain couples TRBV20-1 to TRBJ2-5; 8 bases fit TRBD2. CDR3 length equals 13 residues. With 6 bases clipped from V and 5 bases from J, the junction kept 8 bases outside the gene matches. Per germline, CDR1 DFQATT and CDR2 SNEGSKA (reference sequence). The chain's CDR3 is CSAVLAGLETQYF. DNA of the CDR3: TGCAGTGCCGTGTTAGCGGGATTGGAGACCCAGTACTTC.

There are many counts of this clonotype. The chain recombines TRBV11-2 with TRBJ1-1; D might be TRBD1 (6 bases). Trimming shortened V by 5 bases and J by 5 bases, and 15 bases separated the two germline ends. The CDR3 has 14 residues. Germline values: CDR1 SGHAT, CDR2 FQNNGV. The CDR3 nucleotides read TGTGCCAGCAGCCTATACCACAGGGAAACTGAAGCTTTCTTT. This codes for CASSLYHRETEAFF. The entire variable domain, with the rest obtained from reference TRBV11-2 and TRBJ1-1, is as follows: EAGVAQSPRYKIIEKRQSVAFWCNPISGHATLYWYQQILGQGPKLLIQFQNNGVVDDSQLPKDRFSAERLKGVDSTLKIQPAKLEDSAVYLCASSLYHRETEAFFGQGTRLTVV.

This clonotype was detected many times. CDR3 protein: CSVGRPLSYNEQFF. Written as DNA, the CDR3 is TGCAGCGTTGGCCGGCCACTCTCCTACAATGAGCAGTTCTTC. The V gene is TRBV29-1, the J gene TRBJ2-1, with no clear D. Germline CDR1 is SQVTM and CDR2 is ANQGSEA. V was shortened by 4 bases and J by 0 bases, with 10 bases between the two germline ends. The CDR3 is 14 residues long.

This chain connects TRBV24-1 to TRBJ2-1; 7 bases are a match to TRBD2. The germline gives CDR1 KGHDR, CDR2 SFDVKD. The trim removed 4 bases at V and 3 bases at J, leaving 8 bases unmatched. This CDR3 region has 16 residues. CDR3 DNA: TGTGCCACCAGTGACCCCTCTAGCGGAGACTACAATGAGCAGTTCTTC. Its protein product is CATSDPSSGDYNEQFF.

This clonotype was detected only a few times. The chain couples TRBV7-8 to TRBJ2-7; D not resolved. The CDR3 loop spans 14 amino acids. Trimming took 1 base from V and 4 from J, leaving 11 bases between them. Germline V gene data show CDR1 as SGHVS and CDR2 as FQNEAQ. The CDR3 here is CASSLVQAAYEQYF. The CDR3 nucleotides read TGTGCCAGCAGCTTAGTGCAGGCTGCGTACGAGCAGTACTTC.

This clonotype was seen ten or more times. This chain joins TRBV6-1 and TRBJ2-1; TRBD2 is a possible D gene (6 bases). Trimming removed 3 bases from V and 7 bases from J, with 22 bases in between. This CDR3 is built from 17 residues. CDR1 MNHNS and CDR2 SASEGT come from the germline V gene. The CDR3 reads CASSELKEGLNSNEQFF. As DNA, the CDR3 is TGTGCCAGCAGTGAGTTAAAGGAGGGTCTAAATTCGAATGAGCAGTTCTTC.

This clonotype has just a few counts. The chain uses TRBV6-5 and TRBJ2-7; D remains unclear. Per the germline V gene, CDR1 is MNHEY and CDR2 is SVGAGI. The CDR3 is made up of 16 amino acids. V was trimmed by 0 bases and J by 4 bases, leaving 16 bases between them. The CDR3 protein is CASSYSIRQALYEQYF. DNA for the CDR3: TGTGCCAGCAGTTACTCGATTAGGCAGGCGTTGTACGAGCAGTACTTC.

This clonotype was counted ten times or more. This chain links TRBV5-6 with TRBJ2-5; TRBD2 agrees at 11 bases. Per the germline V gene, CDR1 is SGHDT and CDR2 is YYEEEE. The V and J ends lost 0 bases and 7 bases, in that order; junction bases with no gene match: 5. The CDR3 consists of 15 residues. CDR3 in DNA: TGTGCCAGCAGCTTGGAGGGGACTAGCGGAGGGACCCAGTACTTC. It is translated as CASSLEGTSGGTQYF.

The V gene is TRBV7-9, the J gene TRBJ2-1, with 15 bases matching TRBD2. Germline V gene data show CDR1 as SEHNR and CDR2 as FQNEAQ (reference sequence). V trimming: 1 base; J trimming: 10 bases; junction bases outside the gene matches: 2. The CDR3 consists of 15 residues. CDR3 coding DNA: TGTGCCAGCAGCTTAGGGGGACTAGCGGGGGGAGAGCAGTTCTTC. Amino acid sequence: CASSLGGLAGGEQFF.

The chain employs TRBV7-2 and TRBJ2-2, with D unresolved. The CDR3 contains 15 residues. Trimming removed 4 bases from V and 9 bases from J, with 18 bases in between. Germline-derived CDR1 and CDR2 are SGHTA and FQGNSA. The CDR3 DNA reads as TGTGCCAGCAGCTCCCAACCCGGCCGGACCAGGGAGCTGTTTTTT. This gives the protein CASSSQPGRTRELFF.

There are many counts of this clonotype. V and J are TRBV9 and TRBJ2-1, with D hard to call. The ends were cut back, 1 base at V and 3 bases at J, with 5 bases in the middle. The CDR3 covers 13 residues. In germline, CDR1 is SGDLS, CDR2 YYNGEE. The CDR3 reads CASSVSHYNEQFF. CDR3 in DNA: TGTGCCAGCAGCGTATCCCACTACAATGAGCAGTTCTTC.

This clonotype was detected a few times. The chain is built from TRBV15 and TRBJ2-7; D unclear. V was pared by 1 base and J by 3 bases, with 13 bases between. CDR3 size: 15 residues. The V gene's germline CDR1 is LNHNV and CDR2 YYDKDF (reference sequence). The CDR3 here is CATSRVVGQHYEQYF. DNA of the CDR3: TGTGCCACCAGCAGAGTGGTTGGGCAACACTACGAGCAGTACTTC. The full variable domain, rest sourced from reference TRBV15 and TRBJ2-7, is DAMVIQNPRYQVTQFGKPVTLSCSQTLNHNVMYWYQQKSSQAPKLLFHYYDKDFNNEADTPDNFQSRRPNTSFCFLDIRSPGLGDTAMYLCATSRVVGQHYEQYFGPGTRLTVT.

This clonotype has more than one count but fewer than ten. CDR3: CASSKRGSTYEQYF. CDR3 bases: TGTGCCAGCAGTAAAAGGGGCAGCACCTACGAGCAGTACTTC. This chain links TRBV6-1 with TRBJ2-7, with a weak D call TRBD1 (5 bases). The V gene's germline CDR1 is MNHNS and CDR2 SASEGT. Trimming stripped 5 bases from V and 2 bases from J, with 13 bases between. The length of the CDR3 is 14 residues.

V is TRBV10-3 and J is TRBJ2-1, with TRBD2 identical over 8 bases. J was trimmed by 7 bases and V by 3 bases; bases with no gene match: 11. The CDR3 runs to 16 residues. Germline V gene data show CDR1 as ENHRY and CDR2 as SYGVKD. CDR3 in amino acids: CAISDVRGGVRNEQFF. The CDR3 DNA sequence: TGTGCCATCAGTGACGTACGGGGGGGGGTTAGGAATGAGCAGTTCTTC.

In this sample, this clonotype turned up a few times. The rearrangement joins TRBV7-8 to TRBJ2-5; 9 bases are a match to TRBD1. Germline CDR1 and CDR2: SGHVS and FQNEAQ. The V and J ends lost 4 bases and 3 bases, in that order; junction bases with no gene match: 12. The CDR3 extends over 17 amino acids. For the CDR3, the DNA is TGTGCCAGCAGCTCCCGCAGGGACAGGGCTCCCAAAGAGACCCAGTACTTC. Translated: CASSSRRDRAPKETQYF.

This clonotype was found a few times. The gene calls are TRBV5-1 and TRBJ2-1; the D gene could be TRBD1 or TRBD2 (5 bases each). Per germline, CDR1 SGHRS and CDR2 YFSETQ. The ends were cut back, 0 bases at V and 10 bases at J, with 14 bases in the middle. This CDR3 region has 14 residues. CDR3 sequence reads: CASSLGDVAGEQFF. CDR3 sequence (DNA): TGCGCCAGCAGCTTGGGGGACGTTGCGGGCGAGCAGTTCTTC. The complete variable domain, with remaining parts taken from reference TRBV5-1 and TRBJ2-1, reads KAGVTQTPRYLIKTRGQQVTLSCSPISGHRSVSWYQQTPGQGLQFLFEYFSETQRNKGNFPGRFSGRQFSNSRSEMNVSTLELGDSALYLCASSLGDVAGEQFFGPGTRLTVL.

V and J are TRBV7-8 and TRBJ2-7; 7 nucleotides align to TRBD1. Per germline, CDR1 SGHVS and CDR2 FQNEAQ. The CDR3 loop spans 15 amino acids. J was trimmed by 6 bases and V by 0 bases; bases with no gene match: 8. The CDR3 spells CASSLATGVMGEQYF. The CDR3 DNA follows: TGTGCCAGCAGCTTAGCTACAGGGGTGATGGGCGAGCAGTACTTC.

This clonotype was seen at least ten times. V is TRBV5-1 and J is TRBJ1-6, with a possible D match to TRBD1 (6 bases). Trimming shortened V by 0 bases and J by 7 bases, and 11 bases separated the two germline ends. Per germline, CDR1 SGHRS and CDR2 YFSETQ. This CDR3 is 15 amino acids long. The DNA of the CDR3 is TGCGCCAGCAGCTTGGATGCAGGGACAAATTCACCCCTCCACTTT. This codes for CASSLDAGTNSPLHF.

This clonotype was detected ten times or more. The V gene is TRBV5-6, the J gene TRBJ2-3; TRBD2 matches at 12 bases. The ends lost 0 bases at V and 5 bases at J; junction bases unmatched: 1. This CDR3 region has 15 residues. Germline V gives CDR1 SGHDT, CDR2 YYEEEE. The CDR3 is CASSLAGLAGDTQYF. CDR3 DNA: TGTGCCAGCAGCTTGGCGGGACTAGCGGGAGATACGCAGTATTTT.

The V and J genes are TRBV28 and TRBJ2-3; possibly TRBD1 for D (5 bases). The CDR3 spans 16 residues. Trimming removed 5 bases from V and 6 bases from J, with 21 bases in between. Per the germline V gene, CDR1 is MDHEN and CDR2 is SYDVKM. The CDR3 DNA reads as TGTGCCAGCAGTACCCGGGCCAGGACATCTGGGGATACGCAGTATTTT. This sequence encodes CASSTRARTSGDTQYF.

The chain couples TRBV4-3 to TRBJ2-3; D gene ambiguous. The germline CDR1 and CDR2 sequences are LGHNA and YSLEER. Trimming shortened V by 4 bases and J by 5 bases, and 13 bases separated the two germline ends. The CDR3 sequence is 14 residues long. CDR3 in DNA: TGCGCCAGCAGCCCCTCCGACGGAGTAGATACGCAGTATTTT. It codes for CASSPSDGVDTQYF.

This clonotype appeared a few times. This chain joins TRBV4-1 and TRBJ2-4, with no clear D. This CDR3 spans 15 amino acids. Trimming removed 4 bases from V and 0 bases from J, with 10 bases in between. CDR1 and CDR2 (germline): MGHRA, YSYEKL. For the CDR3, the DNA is TGCGCCAGCAGCCTAACCCCTGTAGCCAAAAACATTCAGTACTTC. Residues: CASSLTPVAKNIQYF.

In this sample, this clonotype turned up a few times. The CDR3 spells CASSSGPAGSTDTQYF. CDR3 sequence (DNA): TGTGCCAGCAGCTCGGGACCAGCGGGATCCACAGATACGCAGTATTTT. V is TRBV5-4 and J is TRBJ2-3, with 7 bases lining up with TRBD2. The CDR3 contains 16 residues. Germline assignment: CDR1 SGHNT and CDR2 YYREEE (reference sequence). V trimming: 3 bases; J trimming: 2 bases; junction bases outside the gene matches: 9. Based on the CDR3 plus reference TRBV5-4 and TRBJ2-3, the full variable domain is ETGVTQSPTHLIKTRGQQVTLRCSSQSGHNTVSWYQQALGQGPQFIFQYYREEENGRGNFPPRFSGLQFPNYSSELNVNALELDDSALYLCASSSGPAGSTDTQYFGPGTRLTVL.

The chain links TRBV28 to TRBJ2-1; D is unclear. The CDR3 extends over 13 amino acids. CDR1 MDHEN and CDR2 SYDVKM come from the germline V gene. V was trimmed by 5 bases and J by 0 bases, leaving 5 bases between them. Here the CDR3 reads CASSQLSYNEQFF. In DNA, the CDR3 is TGTGCCAGCAGTCAACTCTCCTACAATGAGCAGTTCTTC.

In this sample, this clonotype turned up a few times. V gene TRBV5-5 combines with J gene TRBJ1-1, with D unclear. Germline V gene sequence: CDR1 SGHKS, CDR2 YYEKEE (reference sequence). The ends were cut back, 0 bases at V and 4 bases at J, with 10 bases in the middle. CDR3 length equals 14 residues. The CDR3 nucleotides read TGTGCCAGCAGCTTGGTGGCAGTTGGCACTGAAGCTTTCTTT. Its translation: CASSLVAVGTEAFF.

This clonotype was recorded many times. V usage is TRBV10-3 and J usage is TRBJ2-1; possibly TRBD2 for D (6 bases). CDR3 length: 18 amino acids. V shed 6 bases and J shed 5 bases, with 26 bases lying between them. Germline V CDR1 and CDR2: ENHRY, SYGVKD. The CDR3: CAISPGRSSAKGNNEQFF. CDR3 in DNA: TGTGCCATCAGCCCGGGACGGTCTAGCGCGAAAGGGAACAATGAGCAGTTCTTC.

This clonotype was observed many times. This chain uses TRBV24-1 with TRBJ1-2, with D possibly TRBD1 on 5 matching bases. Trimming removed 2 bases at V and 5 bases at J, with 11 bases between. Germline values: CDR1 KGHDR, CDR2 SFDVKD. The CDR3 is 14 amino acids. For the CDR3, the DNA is TGTGCCACCAGTGATTCTCAGGGCATATATGGCTACACCTTC. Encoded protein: CATSDSQGIYGYTF.

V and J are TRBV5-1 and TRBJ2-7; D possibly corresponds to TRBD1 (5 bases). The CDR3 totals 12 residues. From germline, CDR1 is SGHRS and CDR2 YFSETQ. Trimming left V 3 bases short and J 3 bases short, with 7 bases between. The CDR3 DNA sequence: TGCGCCAGCAGCTCGGACATCTACGAGCAGTACTTC. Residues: CASSSDIYEQYF.

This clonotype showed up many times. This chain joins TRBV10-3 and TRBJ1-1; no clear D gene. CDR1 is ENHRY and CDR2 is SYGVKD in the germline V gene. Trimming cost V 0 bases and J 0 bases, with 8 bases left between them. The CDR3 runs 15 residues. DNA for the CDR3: TGTGCCATCAGTGAGTCGAACGGGGTGAACACTGAAGCTTTCTTT. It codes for CAISESNGVNTEAFF.